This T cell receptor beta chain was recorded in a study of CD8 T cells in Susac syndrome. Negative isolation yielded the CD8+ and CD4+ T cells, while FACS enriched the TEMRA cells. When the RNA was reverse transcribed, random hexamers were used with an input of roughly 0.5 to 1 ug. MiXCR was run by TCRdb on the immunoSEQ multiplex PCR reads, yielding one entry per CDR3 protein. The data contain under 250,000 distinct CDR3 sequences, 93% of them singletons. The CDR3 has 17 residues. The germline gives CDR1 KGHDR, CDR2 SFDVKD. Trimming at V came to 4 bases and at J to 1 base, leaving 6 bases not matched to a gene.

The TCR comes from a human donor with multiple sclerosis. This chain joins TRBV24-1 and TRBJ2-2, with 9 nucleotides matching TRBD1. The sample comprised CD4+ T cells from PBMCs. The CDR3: CATSDPGTGWNTGELFF. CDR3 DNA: TGTGCCACCAGTGACCCAGGGACAGGGTGGAACACCGGGGAGCTGTTTTTT.